These 29 T cell receptor beta chains were all obtained from the same sample, sequenced in a study of T cells in Graves' hyperthyroidism and ophthalmopathy. The TCR beta CDR3 regions underwent amplification using RNA transcripts as the source. Primed by the HTBI set, a first-round RT-PCR was run on the TCR CDR3. Each CDR3 protein is one row after TCRdb ran MiXCR on the multiplex PCR reads. There are around 300,000 distinct CDR3 sequences in the sample; less than 15% occur only once, and approximately 8.6% lies in the top ten. Sequenced: blood. The receptors here all came from a woman under 40 with Graves' hyperthyroidism that later progressed to Graves' ophthalmopathy.

Concerning this clonotype: A clone one base away is much larger, so this may be a read error. The chain links TRBV12-3 or TRBV12-4 to TRBJ2-1; 11 bases fit TRBD2. V lost 3 bases to trimming and J lost 6 bases; unmatched junction nucleotides: 13. The CDR3 totals 18 residues. The CDR3 spells CASSFRTLSGRDVNEQFF. Here the CDR3 DNA reads TGTGCCAGCAGTTTCAGGACCCTTAGCGGGAGGGACGTCAATGAGCAGTTCTTC.

This clonotype was counted at least ten times. This chain joins TRBV27 and TRBJ1-5; D gene ambiguous. Germline lookup yields CDR1 MNHEY and CDR2 SMNVEV (reference sequence). Trimming shortened V by 4 bases and J by 5 bases, and 9 bases separated the two germline ends. The CDR3 has 13 amino acids. As DNA, the CDR3 is TGTGCCAGCAGTTATAAACCCTATCAGCCCCAGCATTTT. Protein sequence: CASSYKPYQPQHF.

Ten or more counts support this clonotype. V gene TRBV7-8 combines with J gene TRBJ2-5; tentative D call: TRBD2 (6 bases). This CDR3 region has 16 residues. The germline gives CDR1 SGHVS, CDR2 FQNEAQ. The germline V and J ends were trimmed by 3 bases and 5 bases, with 19 bases remaining between them. CDR3: CASSLHLGSEGETQYF. DNA for the CDR3: TGTGCCAGCAGCTTGCATCTCGGGTCGGAGGGGGAGACCCAGTACTTC.

This chain uses TRBV12-3 or TRBV12-4 with TRBJ2-1; TRBD2 matches 8 bases. The CDR3 covers 12 residues. J was trimmed by 8 bases and V by 6 bases; bases with no gene match: 3. Here the CDR3 DNA reads TGTGCCAGCAGCCGGGAGGGTCATGAGCAGTTCTTC. This encodes CASSREGHEQFF.

This clonotype was observed many times. The chain is built from TRBV29-1 and TRBJ2-1; D is undetermined. Trimming removed 7 bases at V and 1 base at J, with 8 bases between. The CDR3 is made up of 12 amino acids. The germline V gene encodes CDR1 SQVTM and CDR2 ANQGSEA. The chain's CDR3 is CSALGSYNEQFF. The CDR3 bases are TGCAGCGCCCTGGGATCCTACAATGAGCAGTTCTTC.

This clonotype was observed many times. The chain joins TRBV7-3 to TRBJ2-7; D is ambiguous. Germline CDR1 is SGHTA and CDR2 is FQGTGA. This CDR3 comprises 14 residues. V dropped 5 bases and J dropped 1 base, with 12 bases sitting between them. Written as DNA, the CDR3 is TGTGCCAGCAGCCGGGCGGCGTTTTCCTACGAGCAGTACTTC. It codes for CASSRAAFSYEQYF.

This clonotype was seen many times. The rearrangement uses TRBV5-6 and TRBJ2-1; D gene unclear. The CDR3 length is 14 residues. V dropped 0 bases and J dropped 4 bases, with 8 bases sitting between them. Germline V gene lookup returns CDR1 SGHDT and CDR2 YYEEEE. The CDR3 spells CASSLVVAYNEQFF. The CDR3 coding sequence is TGTGCCAGCAGCTTGGTGGTAGCATACAATGAGCAGTTCTTC.

Ten or more counts support this clonotype. J is TRBJ2-7 and V is TRBV5-1; 12 bases are a match to TRBD2. The CDR3 is made up of 15 amino acids. Germline lookup yields CDR1 SGHRS and CDR2 YFSETQ. V trimming: 4 bases; J trimming: 2 bases; junction bases outside the gene matches: 4. The DNA for the CDR3 is TGCGCCAGCAGCATCACTAGCGGGGGGACCTACGAGCAGTACTTC. It codes for CASSITSGGTYEQYF.

This clonotype was seen more than once but under ten times. This chain uses TRBV3-1 with TRBJ1-2; possibly TRBD1 for D (6 bases). The CDR3 has 13 amino acids. Trimming removed 3 bases from V and 14 bases from J, with 19 bases in between. Germline CDR1 reads LGHDT; CDR2 reads YNNKEL (reference sequence). DNA of the CDR3: TGTGCCAGCAGCCAGTTCATCGGGGGGGCTAGGACCTTC. It specifies CASSQFIGGARTF.

This clonotype has ten or more counts. The CDR3 DNA is TGTGCCACCAGTGATTTCGTTATAGCGGGGAGCTCCTACAATGAGCAGTTCTTC. This codes for CATSDFVIAGSSYNEQFF. The rearrangement joins TRBV24-1 to TRBJ2-1; 8 bases align to TRBD2. V lost 1 base and J lost 0; bases outside the gene matches: 7. Germline CDR1 reads KGHDR; CDR2 reads SFDVKD. This CDR3 has 18 amino acids.

Notes on this clonotype: This may come from a read error, since a much larger clone is one base off. CDR3 DNA: TGTGCCAGCAGGCAGACTAGCGGGAGCGAGGCCCAGTACTTC. Protein: CASRQTSGSEAQYF. The chain combines TRBV12-3 or TRBV12-4 with TRBJ2-5, with 12 bases lining up with TRBD2. V gave up 6 bases and J gave up 9 bases; unmatched junction bases: 8. This CDR3 is built from 14 residues.

This clonotype was recorded at least ten times. V is TRBV28 and J is TRBJ1-5; D unresolved. Trimming shortened V by 3 bases and J by 3 bases, and 15 bases separated the two germline ends. The germline V gene encodes CDR1 MDHEN and CDR2 SYDVKM. The CDR3 length is 16 residues. For the CDR3, the DNA is TGTGCCAGCAGTTTGGGCGTCAGATCTGCCAATCAGCCCCAGCATTTT. Encoded protein: CASSLGVRSANQPQHF.

This clonotype was seen at least ten times. The chain is built from TRBV7-9 and TRBJ2-5, with no clear D. The CDR3 covers 17 residues. CDR1 SEHNR and CDR2 FQNEAQ come from the germline V gene (reference sequence). The V end was cut by 5 bases, the J end by 1 base, with 20 bases between. In nucleotides, the CDR3 is TGTGCCAGCAGCCCTTCCGCGGAAGTGTGGGGCCAAGAGACCCAGTACTTC. Protein: CASSPSAEVWGQETQYF.

This clonotype appeared many times. The chain employs TRBV10-3 and TRBJ2-7, with 8 bases identical to TRBD1. V shed 4 bases, J shed 2 bases, and the junction held 10 bases outside the gene matches. The CDR3 loop spans 16 amino acids. Germline assignment: CDR1 ENHRY and CDR2 SYGVKD. The CDR3 bases are TGTGCCATCAGTGTCGACGGACAGGGCTCCCCCTACGAGCAGTACTTC. It is translated as CAISVDGQGSPYEQYF.

This clonotype was seen at least ten times. The chain employs TRBV6-2 or TRBV6-3 and TRBJ2-7; TRBD2 agrees at 9 bases. The CDR3 extends over 17 amino acids. The V gene end was trimmed by 5 bases and the J gene end by 5 bases; junction bases not matched to a gene: 16. CDR1 and CDR2 from the germline V gene are MNHEY and SVGEGT. DNA of the CDR3: TGTGCCAGCAGTGCCGCCCGGGGCGGGAGGGCCGAAAACGAGCAGTACTTC. It translates to CASSAARGGRAENEQYF.

This clonotype was detected a few times. The chain is built from TRBV6-1 and TRBJ2-2, with a possible D match to TRBD2 (6 bases). CDR3 length equals 13 residues. CDR1 is MNHNS and CDR2 is SASEGT in the germline V gene. V gave up 7 bases and J gave up 6 bases, with 12 bases separating them. In DNA form, the CDR3 reads TGTGCCAGCACCCCCGGCGGGGCCGGGGAGCTGTTTTTT. It is translated as CASTPGGAGELFF.

This clonotype was counted at least ten times. The chain recombines TRBV20-1 with TRBJ2-3, with D perhaps matching TRBD1 (6 bases). V was trimmed by 4 bases and J by 8 bases, leaving 13 bases between them. Germline V CDR1 and CDR2: DFQATT, SNEGSKA (reference sequence). This CDR3 contains 12 residues. The CDR3 DNA is TGCAGTGCTAATACGGCAGGGGCTACGCAGTATTTT. Translating gives CSANTAGATQYF.

This clonotype appeared many times. For the CDR3, the DNA is TGTGCCAGCAGCTTGCAGGGGGATCAGCCCCAGCATTTT. This codes for CASSLQGDQPQHF. This chain links TRBV5-6 with TRBJ1-5, with TRBD1 identical over 7 bases. V lost 1 base, J lost 5 bases, and 0 bases stayed unmatched. Germline CDR1 reads SGHDT; CDR2 reads YYEEEE. This CDR3 has 13 residues.

There are many counts of this clonotype. J is TRBJ2-7 and V is TRBV29-1, with D perhaps TRBD1 (5 bases). The CDR3 totals 12 residues. Between the trimmed V and J ends, which lost 3 bases and 1 base, there was a span of 7 bases. CDR1 and CDR2 from the germline V gene are SQVTM and ANQGSEA. The CDR3 loop reads CSVEQGSYEQYF. CDR3 in DNA: TGCAGCGTTGAGCAGGGTTCCTACGAGCAGTACTTC.

This clonotype occurred many times. The chain joins TRBV6-6 to TRBJ2-5; 9 bases agree with TRBD1. Looked up from germline, CDR1 is MNHNY and CDR2 is SVGAGI (reference sequence). V dropped 0 bases and J dropped 5; count of bases not matched to a gene: 7. This CDR3 is built from 16 residues. In DNA form, the CDR3 reads TGTGCCAGCAGTTACTCGATGCGGACAGGGGCCGAGACCCAGTACTTC. It codes for CASSYSMRTGAETQYF.

This clonotype was counted ten times or more. V usage is TRBV11-2 and J usage is TRBJ1-1; a weak D match, TRBD1 (6 bases). Germline loops: CDR1 SGHAT, CDR2 FQNNGV. CDR3 length equals 17 residues. Trimming took 4 bases from V and 0 from J, leaving 18 bases between them. The CDR3 reads CASSSQGTARVNTEAFF. The CDR3 DNA reads TGTGCCAGCAGCTCTCAGGGGACCGCAAGGGTGAACACTGAAGCTTTCTTT.

At least ten counts were recorded for this clonotype. The rearrangement uses TRBV28 and TRBJ2-1; D is undetermined. Germline V gene sequence: CDR1 MDHEN, CDR2 SYDVKM. The CDR3 runs to 14 residues. Trimming shortened V by 3 bases and J by 4 bases, and 10 bases separated the two germline ends. The DNA for the CDR3 is TGTGCCAGCAGTTTTCTCACCGTATACAATGAGCAGTTCTTC. It codes for CASSFLTVYNEQFF.

This clonotype was counted many times. V and J are TRBV29-1 and TRBJ1-2; D is undetermined. CDR3 length: 13 residues. The germline V gene has CDR1 SQVTM and CDR2 ANQGSEA. V was shortened by 4 bases and J by 2 bases, with 11 bases between the two germline ends. This chain's CDR3 is CSVVSRGNYGYTF. Written as DNA, the CDR3 is TGCAGCGTTGTGTCGCGGGGAAACTATGGCTACACCTTC.

This clonotype was observed many times. V usage is TRBV20-1 and J usage is TRBJ2-1; 7 nucleotides line up with TRBD1. CDR3 length: 14 residues. Germline lookup yields CDR1 DFQATT and CDR2 SNEGSKA (reference sequence). With V trimmed by 5 bases and J by 8 bases, 12 bases remained unmatched. The CDR3 region is CSAADRVGEHEQFF. The CDR3 nucleotides are TGCAGTGCTGCAGACAGGGTGGGGGAGCATGAGCAGTTCTTC.

In this sample, this clonotype turned up many times. This chain links TRBV27 with TRBJ2-5, with a possible D match to TRBD1 (5 bases). Germline V CDR1 and CDR2: MNHEY, SMNVEV (reference sequence). The CDR3 covers 14 residues. Deletions cut 2 bases from V and 4 bases from J, with 11 bases between. CDR3 in amino acids: CASSLQGWGETQYF. CDR3 coding DNA: TGTGCCAGCAGTTTACAGGGTTGGGGAGAGACCCAGTACTTC.

In this sample, this clonotype turned up many times. The gene calls are TRBV9 and TRBJ2-1; the D gene is possibly TRBD2 (6 bases). CDR3 length: 14 amino acids. Trimming removed 0 bases at V and 12 bases at J, with 16 bases between. Germline loops: CDR1 SGDLS, CDR2 YYNGEE. The CDR3 reads CASSVELAARVQFF. CDR3 nucleotides: TGTGCCAGCAGCGTAGAGTTAGCGGCAAGGGTGCAGTTCTTC.

This sequence joins TRBV19 and TRBJ2-7, with unresolved D. Germline V gene data show CDR1 as LNHDA and CDR2 as SQIVND (reference sequence). The CDR3 runs 14 residues. V lost 1 base, J lost 4 bases, and 11 bases lay in between. The CDR3: CASSIAGRRYEQYF. The CDR3 coding sequence is TGTGCCAGTAGTATAGCTGGACGGCGATACGAGCAGTACTTC.

The V call is TRBV19, the J call TRBJ2-3; 11 positions match TRBD2. The CDR3 covers 17 residues. The germline gives CDR1 LNHDA, CDR2 SQIVND (reference sequence). The trim removed 5 bases at V and 4 bases at J, leaving 11 bases unmatched. This CDR3 reads CASSVIAGGPESDTQYF. The CDR3 nucleotides are TGTGCCAGTAGTGTGATAGCGGGAGGGCCGGAGTCAGATACGCAGTATTTT.

In the case of this clonotype: A much larger clone differs by one base, so this may be a read error. This chain connects TRBV11-2 to TRBJ2-4; tentative D call: TRBD2 (7 bases). V lost 3 bases, J lost 3 bases, and 18 bases lay in between. The CDR3 loop spans 17 amino acids. Looked up from germline, CDR1 is SGHAT and CDR2 is FQNNGV. The CDR3 region has the DNA TGTGCCAGCAGCTTGTCACAGTCGGGGGGCGGCAAAAACATTCAGTACTTC. This sequence encodes CASSLSQSGGGKNIQYF.